These 20 T cell receptor beta chains were all obtained from the same sample, sequenced in a study of T-cell reconstitution after alpha-beta-depleted transplantation in children (dated by TCRdb to the mid-2010s). Library prep was done by PCR. The sample was run on an Illumina HiSeq 2500. Molecular barcoding was employed in the preparation of TCR libraries, with unique molecular identifiers being used to normalize TCRbeta repertoire quantification. TCRdb reworked the public reads: Q25 trimming with fastp, MiXCR clone assembly, productive beta chains retained. Each entry is one CDR3 protein sequence, shown with its most common DNA and genes. Recorded for this sample are just under 250,000 distinct CDR3 sequences; about 23% of them occurred a single time. 2.6% of the sample is in the top ten clones. The treatment or condition tag for this specimen amounts to: allogeneic hematopoietic cell transplantation with graft depleted of TCRalphabeta T cells and CD19 B cells.

The material sequenced was PBMCs, taken before TCRalphabeta/CD19-depleted stem cell transplant. The receptors derive from a girl aged 2-15 years with Fanconi anemia, due to receive a stem cell transplant.

This clonotype was detected once. The V and J genes are TRBV13 and TRBJ1-2, with a tentative D call TRBD1 (5 bases). The germline V gene has CDR1 PRHDT and CDR2 FYEKMQ (reference sequence). CDR3 size: 13 residues. The germline V and J ends were trimmed by 5 bases and 8 bases, with 15 bases remaining between them. The DNA for the CDR3 is TGTGCCAGCAGCACCGGGGCCGAAGGCGGCTACACCTTC. This codes for CASSTGAEGGYTF.

This sequence joins TRBV29-1 and TRBJ1-4; the D is unclear. The CDR3 has 13 amino acids. Trimming stripped 7 bases from V and 1 base from J, with 10 bases between. CDR1 is SQVTM and CDR2 is ANQGSEA in the germline V gene. CDR3 in amino acids: CSALAVTNEKLFF. DNA for the CDR3: TGCAGCGCGCTGGCGGTAACTAATGAAAAACTGTTTTTT.

This clonotype occurred a few times. The rearrangement links TRBV29-1 to TRBJ2-2, with 8 bases identical to TRBD2. The junction had 6 bases not matched to a gene; V was cut back by 2 bases and J by 7 bases. There are 14 residues in the CDR3. Germline V lookup: CDR1 SQVTM, CDR2 ANQGSEA. CDR3 loop: CSVEKTSVDGELFF. The CDR3, as DNA: TGCAGCGTTGAAAAGACTAGCGTTGACGGGGAGCTGTTTTTT.

This clonotype was recorded many times. DNA of the CDR3: TGCAGTGCTAGCCTAAAACTTATCTCTGGGGCCAACGTCCTGACTTTC. Amino acids: CSASLKLISGANVLTF. This rearrangement joins TRBV20-1 to TRBJ2-6, with D hard to call. Germline-derived CDR1 and CDR2 are DFQATT and SNEGSKA (reference sequence). V dropped 3 bases and J dropped 0 bases, with 12 bases sitting between them. This CDR3 has 16 amino acids.

This clonotype was detected ten times or more. The chain employs TRBV10-3 and TRBJ2-7; possible D gene TRBD2, 5 bases. Germline assignment: CDR1 ENHRY and CDR2 SYGVKD. The CDR3 contains 15 residues. Trimming stripped 4 bases from V and 5 bases from J, with 18 bases between. CDR3 loop: CAISGGILRIHEQYF. The CDR3 nucleotides read TGTGCCATCAGTGGAGGGATTTTACGGATCCACGAGCAGTACTTC.

The chain joins TRBV7-6 to TRBJ2-7; no firm D call. Germline loops: CDR1 SGHVS, CDR2 FNYEAQ. The V and J ends lost 2 bases and 5 bases respectively, with 7 bases between them. The length of the CDR3 is 12 residues. CDR3: CASSLSYNEQYF. Here the CDR3 DNA reads TGTGCCAGCAGCTTAAGCTACAACGAGCAGTACTTC.

This clonotype was observed at least ten times. V usage is TRBV12-3 or TRBV12-4 and J usage is TRBJ1-1; no clear D. The CDR3 loop spans 14 amino acids. V lost 6 bases and J 1 base, leaving 12 bases between the germline ends. The CDR3 region is CASSPVFWNTEAFF. CDR3 in DNA: TGTGCCAGCAGCCCGGTGTTCTGGAACACTGAAGCTTTCTTT.

The V and J genes are TRBV11-1 and TRBJ2-1; D not certain. The CDR3 is 13 residues long. Trimming took off 5 bases at V and 4 bases at J, with 9 bases between the two ends. The germline V gene has CDR1 SGHAT and CDR2 FQDESV (reference sequence). CDR3: CASSHGPYNEQFF. The CDR3 coding sequence is TGTGCCAGCAGCCACGGACCTTACAATGAGCAGTTCTTC.

There are many counts of this clonotype. V is TRBV20-1 and J is TRBJ2-5; D is ambiguous. CDR3 size: 12 residues. The V gene's germline CDR1 is DFQATT and CDR2 SNEGSKA (reference sequence). V was trimmed by 0 bases and J by 5 bases, leaving 7 bases between them. In DNA, the CDR3 is TGCAGTGCTAGAGATCGCGGCGAGACCCAGTACTTC. This gives the protein CSARDRGETQYF.

V is TRBV20-1 and J is TRBJ2-1, with TRBD2 as a possible D gene (5 bases). Trimming left V 3 bases short and J 4 bases short, with 16 bases between. Germline V gene lookup returns CDR1 DFQATT and CDR2 SNEGSKA (reference sequence). The CDR3 is 15 residues long. The CDR3 nucleotides read TGCAGTGCTAGGACACTAGAAGTCAAATACAATGAGCAGTTCTTC. Translating it yields CSARTLEVKYNEQFF.

The chain recombines TRBV29-1 with TRBJ2-7; tentative D call: TRBD1 (5 bases). Germline values: CDR1 SQVTM, CDR2 ANQGSEA. The CDR3 spans 16 residues. Trimming removed 1 base at V and 2 bases at J, with 18 bases between. CDR3 loop: CSVEGTQEPRTYEQYF. CDR3 coding DNA: TGCAGCGTTGAAGGGACACAGGAACCCCGAACCTACGAGCAGTACTTC.

Ten or more counts support this clonotype. The chain recombines TRBV20-1 with TRBJ2-3; the match to TRBD1 covers 8 bases. Per germline, CDR1 DFQATT and CDR2 SNEGSKA (reference sequence). The CDR3 spans 14 residues. V dropped 2 bases and J dropped 2; count of bases not matched to a gene: 3. CDR3 in DNA: TGCAGTGCTAGATGGACAGGGAACACAGATACGCAGTATTTT. Amino acids: CSARWTGNTDTQYF.

This clonotype was observed a few times. The chain recombines TRBV11-2 with TRBJ2-3; 7 nucleotides align to TRBD2. V lost 1 base and J lost 5; bases outside the gene matches: 3. Germline lookup yields CDR1 SGHAT and CDR2 FQNNGV. The CDR3 contains 14 residues. In DNA, the CDR3 is TGTGCCAGCAGCTTAGGGGGAGGGCGAGATACGCAGTATTTT. Translation: CASSLGGGRDTQYF.

This chain uses TRBV6-5 with TRBJ2-7; 10 positions agree with TRBD2. V gave up 2 bases and J gave up 0 bases; unmatched junction bases: 7. Germline CDR1 MNHEY, CDR2 SVGAGI. The CDR3 consists of 17 residues. CDR3 loop: CASSYGLAGASSYEQYF. CDR3 DNA: TGTGCCAGCAGTTACGGGCTAGCGGGGGCGAGCTCCTACGAGCAGTACTTC.

The rearrangement uses TRBV7-6 and TRBJ2-7; the D gene is possibly TRBD1 (5 bases). Between the trimmed V and J ends, which lost 0 bases and 6 bases, there was a span of 12 bases. Germline CDR1 reads SGHVS; CDR2 reads FNYEAQ. The CDR3 is 14 residues long. CDR3 loop: CASSLAIGQGEQYF. Here the CDR3 DNA reads TGTGCCAGCAGCTTAGCGATAGGGCAGGGCGAGCAGTACTTC.

This clonotype was observed a few times. The chain employs TRBV11-1 and TRBJ2-2; 10 bases are shared with TRBD2. J lost 3 bases, V lost 5 bases, and 15 bases had no gene match. The CDR3 covers 19 residues. Germline values: CDR1 SGHAT, CDR2 FQDESV (reference sequence). The CDR3 here is CASSRGLAEAPVHTGELFF. The CDR3 nucleotides are TGTGCCAGCAGCCGAGGACTAGCGGAGGCCCCTGTGCACACCGGGGAGCTGTTTTTT.

The chain combines TRBV7-3 with TRBJ2-1; TRBD2 matches 11 bases. The V gene's germline CDR1 is SGHTA and CDR2 FQGTGA. Trimming took 2 bases from V and 5 from J; bases not matched to a gene: 2. CDR3 length equals 15 residues. The CDR3 here is CASSLSTSGDNEQFF. CDR3 sequence (DNA): TGTGCCAGCAGCTTATCGACTAGCGGGGACAATGAGCAGTTCTTC.

This clonotype came up a few times. The V and J genes are TRBV2 and TRBJ2-1; the match to TRBD2 covers 11 bases. Germline lookup yields CDR1 SNHLY and CDR2 FYNNEI. V shed 6 bases, J shed 3 bases, and the junction held 1 base outside the gene matches. The CDR3 sequence is 14 residues long. The CDR3 is CASRGLAGYNEQFF. The CDR3 DNA reads as TGTGCCAGCAGAGGACTAGCGGGCTACAATGAGCAGTTCTTC.

V gene TRBV20-1 combines with J gene TRBJ2-1; TRBD2 agrees at 13 bases. The CDR3 spans 15 residues. Germline CDR1 and CDR2: DFQATT and SNEGSKA (reference sequence). V shed 4 bases, J shed 11 bases, and the junction held 11 bases outside the gene matches. The CDR3 DNA reads TGCAGTGCTATCTTACGGACTAGCGGGAGAGGGAAGCAGTTCTTC. It encodes CSAILRTSGRGKQFF.

The CDR3 DNA is TGCAGCGTTGGGGTAGGGATCGACACCGGGGAGCTGTTTTTT. Translated, it gives CSVGVGIDTGELFF. The chain couples TRBV29-1 to TRBJ2-2; no reliable D call. Trimming shortened V by 4 bases and J by 3 bases, and 12 bases separated the two germline ends. CDR3 size: 14 residues. The germline gives CDR1 SQVTM, CDR2 ANQGSEA.